These T cell receptor beta chains were read from a single sample in a study of blood T cell repertoires in COVID-19. Sequencing used immunoSEQ multiplex PCR; TCRdb keeps in-frame clones, though not all of them. The sample yields about 180,000 clones, roughly 83% seen once. The sample consisted of peripheral blood. The source of these receptors is a woman in her 40s with COVID-19, enrolled during active disease. CDR3s include the opening cysteine and the closing phenylalanine or tryptophan. The D gene is left open where the match is weak. For some rows the clone size is stated as once, few or many, or as a class when expanded; others skip it.

- TRBJ2-3 TRBV5-6 - CASSFRDTQYF TGTGCCAGCAGCTTCAGGGATACGCAGTATTTT
TRBD2 TRBJ2-5 TRBV5-1 - CASSLGGGLEETQYF TGCGCCAGCAGCTTGGGGGGCGGACTAGAAGAGACCCAGTACTTC
- TRBJ2-7 TRBV11-2 - CASSLGGRTYEQYF TGTGCCAGCAGCTTAGGCGGGCGCACCTACGAGCAGTACTTC
- TRBJ1-5 TRBV24-1 - CATSDPRSAFGPQHF TGTGCCACCAGTGACCCGAGATCCGCCTTCGGGCCCCAGCATTTT
TRBD2 TRBJ2-5 TRBV6-5 - CASSYRASGGLETQYF TGTGCCAGCAGTTACAGGGCTAGCGGGGGGTTGGAGACCCAGTACTTC
- TRBJ1-5 TRBV27 - CASSLSSNQPQHF TGTGCCAGCAGTTTAAGCAGCAATCAGCCCCAGCATTTT
TRBD1 TRBJ2-3 TRBV28 once CASRQGDTHTDTQYF TGTGCCAGCAGACAGGGGGACACACACACAGATACGCAGTATTTT
- TRBJ1-1 TRBV19 - CASSKQGLWNTEAFF TGTGCCAGTAGTAAACAGGGTTTATGGAACACTGAAGCTTTCTTT
TRBD2 TRBJ2-3 TRBV5-1 - CASNPLAGGVTDTQYF TGCGCCAGCAACCCTCTAGCGGGAGGGGTCACAGATACGCAGTATTTT
TRBD1 TRBJ2-7 TRBV12-5 - CASAERQGAISYEQYF TGTGCTAGTGCCGAAAGACAGGGGGCTATATCCTACGAGCAGTACTTC
TRBD1 TRBJ2-2 TRBV5-1 many CASRGQLANTGELFF TGCGCCAGCAGGGGACAGCTAGCGAACACCGGGGAGCTGTTTTTT
- TRBJ1-1 TRBV5-4 - CASSSPGRGTEAFF TGTGCCAGCAGCTCGCCGGGCCGAGGGACTGAAGCTTTCTTT
TRBD1 TRBJ2-2 TRBV19 - CASSGTGAGELFF TGTGCCAGTAGTGGGACAGGGGCCGGGGAGCTGTTTTTT
TRBD2 TRBJ2-1 TRBV29-1 - CSVSGTSGRNEQFF TGCAGCGTTTCCGGGACTAGCGGGAGGAATGAGCAGTTCTTC
TRBD2 TRBJ2-3 TRBV5-4 - CASSLSSGGGGLTDTQYF TGTGCCAGCAGCTTATCTAGCGGGGGGGGAGGACTCACAGATACGCAGTATTTT
- TRBJ2-3 TRBV5-1 - CASSWGEGRAVNTQYF TGCGCCAGCAGCTGGGGGGAAGGGCGGGCGGTGAATACGCAGTATTTT
- TRBJ1-2 TRBV12-3/TRBV12-4 - CASNRRDNYGYTF TGTGCCAGCAATCGACGGGATAACTATGGCTACACCTTC
- TRBJ1-5 TRBV2 - CASGVPISGVYHQPQHF TGTGCCAGCGGGGTACCAATTTCGGGAGTCTATCATCAGCCCCAGCATTTT
- TRBJ2-5 TRBV10-2 few CASSDYGRTETQYF TGCGCCAGCAGTGATTATGGCAGAACGGAGACCCAGTACTTC
TRBD1 TRBJ2-7 TRBV6-5 - CASSYSADRVSYEQYF TGTGCCAGCAGTTATTCTGCGGACAGGGTCTCCTACGAGCAGTACTTC
- TRBJ2-1 TRBV6-5 few CASSPRAEDEQFF TGTGCCAGCAGTCCCCGGGCGGAGGATGAGCAGTTCTTC
TRBD2 TRBJ2-1 TRBV7-3 - CASSLSQGTSGSFEQFF TGTGCCAGCAGCTTAAGTCAGGGGACTAGCGGGAGCTTTGAGCAGTTCTTC
TRBD1 TRBJ1-2 TRBV6-6 - CASSLGTGYGYTF TGTGCCAGCAGTTTGGGGACAGGGTATGGCTACACCTTC
- TRBJ1-2 TRBV27 few CASSRSGQLNYGYTF TGTGCCAGCAGTCGAAGTGGACAGCTTAACTATGGCTACACCTTC
- TRBJ1-1 TRBV7-9 - CASSLAWETEAFF TGTGCCAGCAGCTTAGCGTGGGAGACTGAAGCTTTCTTT
- TRBJ2-2 TRBV19 - CASSNRAGGELFF TGTGCCAGTAGCAACAGGGCGGGCGGGGAGCTGTTTTTT
- TRBJ1-6 TRBV19 - CASLGALVSPLHF TGTGCCAGCCTAGGGGCCTTGGTTTCACCCCTCCACTTT
- TRBJ1-2 TRBV6-5 - CASGRGRGGYTF TGTGCCAGCGGAAGGGGAAGGGGAGGCTACACCTTC
- TRBJ1-3 TRBV3-1/TRBV3-2 - CASSPEADTIYF TGTGCCAGCAGCCCGGAGGCAGACACCATATATTTT
- TRBJ2-7 TRBV3-1/TRBV3-2 - CASSPGVTLAYEQYF TGTGCCAGCAGCCCAGGCGTGACTTTAGCGTACGAGCAGTACTTC
TRBD1 TRBJ2-7 TRBV19 - CASSLRDRGYEQYF TGTGCCAGTAGTCTCCGGGACAGGGGCTACGAGCAGTACTTC
- TRBJ1-2 TRBV6-5 once CASSYKVGAGNGYTF TGTGCCAGCAGTTACAAAGTAGGGGCGGGAAATGGCTACACCTTC
TRBD1 TRBJ1-3 TRBV18 - CASSPTGTAGNTIYF TGTGCCAGCTCACCAACCGGGACAGCCGGAAACACCATATATTTT
- TRBJ1-2 TRBV29-1 many CSVAQRANYGYTF TGCAGCGTTGCGCAGAGGGCTAACTATGGCTACACCTTC
- TRBJ1-3 TRBV28 - CASTAYGYGNTIYF TGTGCCAGTACAGCCTACGGTTATGGAAACACCATATATTTT
TRBD1 TRBJ2-7 TRBV24-1 few CATSDQRTGDRQYF TGTGCCACCAGTGACCAACGGACAGGGGATCGGCAGTACTTC
- TRBJ2-5 TRBV5-1 - CASSLFTRGPRDPVPQETQYF TGCGCCAGCAGCTTGTTCACGCGGGGGCCAAGAGACCCAGTACCCCAGGAGACCCAGTACTTC
- TRBJ1-3 TRBV18 - CASSPPGQRTSGNTIYF TGTGCCAGCTCACCCCCGGGACAAAGGACCTCTGGAAACACCATATATTTT
TRBD1 TRBJ1-2 TRBV29-1 - CSVRTGLHYGYTF TGCAGCGTTCGGACAGGGTTACACTATGGCTACACCTTC
TRBD1 TRBJ1-5 TRBV2 - CASSSDRAGNQPQHF TGTGCCAGCAGCTCCGACAGGGCTGGGAATCAGCCCCAGCATTTT
TRBD1 TRBJ1-4 TRBV6-5 - CASNYRQGADKLFF TGTGCCAGCAATTATAGACAGGGGGCGGACAAACTGTTTTTT
- TRBJ1-4 TRBV7-9 - CASSLRVTNEKLFF TGTGCCAGCAGCCTCAGGGTTACTAATGAAAAACTGTTTTTT
- TRBJ2-7 TRBV23-1 - CASSQFGGWLQHLYEQYF TGCGCCAGCAGTCAATTCGGGGGTTGGCTCCAACACCTCTACGAGCAGTACTTC
- TRBJ1-6 TRBV7-9 - CASNPGGMNSPLHF TGTGCCAGCAACCCCGGAGGGATGAATTCACCCCTCCACTTT
- TRBJ2-1 TRBV3-1/TRBV3-2 - CASSQVGGEQFF TGTGCCAGCAGCCAAGTCGGTGGTGAGCAGTTCTTC
- TRBJ1-1 TRBV29-1 - CSVFQGREAFF TGCAGCGTTTTCCAGGGGAGAGAAGCTTTCTTT
TRBD1 TRBJ1-1 TRBV12-3/TRBV12-4 - CASSWDRDTEAFF TGTGCCAGCAGTTGGGACAGGGACACTGAAGCTTTCTTT
- TRBJ2-3 TRBV11-2 once CASSRGAPDTQYF TGTGCCAGCAGCCGCGGGGCCCCAGATACGCAGTATTTT
TRBD1 TRBJ2-7 TRBV7-3 few CASSLTGTATYEQYF TGTGCCAGCAGCTTAACCGGGACAGCCACCTACGAGCAGTACTTC
TRBD2 TRBJ2-2 TRBV4-1 - CASSQDGGGVYPRELFF TGCGCCAGCAGCCAAGATGGTGGGGGGGTTTACCCCCGGGAGCTGTTTTTT
- TRBJ1-1 TRBV5-1 few CASSLQPGANTEAFF TGCGCCAGCAGCCTCCAACCAGGGGCCAACACTGAAGCTTTCTTT
TRBD1 TRBJ1-1 TRBV18 - CASSPTGGGTEAFF TGTGCCAGCTCACCTACAGGGGGAGGCACTGAAGCTTTCTTT
- TRBJ1-2 TRBV10-1 - CASSESNSYGYTF TGCGCCAGCAGTGAGTCGAACAGCTATGGCTACACCTTC
- TRBJ2-3 TRBV1 - CTSSQVAGAPDTQYF TGCACCAGCAGCCAAGTGGCGGGAGCCCCAGATACGCAGTATTTT